This T cell receptor beta chain was profiled in a study of cytomegalovirus exposure and HLA in healthy donors. The PCR was carried out with 60 Vbeta primers and 13 Jbeta primers. The protocol was immunoSEQ multiplex PCR, while the TCRdb copy is restricted to in-frame clones and leaves out a portion. The sample records over 150,000 clones, around 80% being singletons. The germline V gene has CDR1 MNHNS and CDR2 SASEGT. Trimming took 8 bases from V and 0 from J; bases not matched to a gene: 8. The CDR3 totals 15 residues. Remarks on this clone: Its antigen is unidentified.

Regarding the study as a whole: A later analysis by the authors found several of the most significant clusters apparently linked to common viral pathogens. Earlier analysis looked at TCR beta V segments, and most were productive about 87% or about 30% of the time. As a later analysis showed, a missense DCLRE1C variant was linked to trimming of TCR beta V- and J-genes. Published work reported that the classifier diagnosed cytomegalovirus status with high specificity and sensitivity.

The V call is TRBV6-1, the J call TRBJ2-3; 7 positions agree with TRBD1. Input material: PBMCs. The receptor was derived from a man under 40 in good health and CMV-seropositive. The DNA for the CDR3 is TGTGCCAGCTCCACAACCAGGGGGAGCACAGATACGCAGTATTTT. The encoded protein is CASSTTRGSTDTQYF.